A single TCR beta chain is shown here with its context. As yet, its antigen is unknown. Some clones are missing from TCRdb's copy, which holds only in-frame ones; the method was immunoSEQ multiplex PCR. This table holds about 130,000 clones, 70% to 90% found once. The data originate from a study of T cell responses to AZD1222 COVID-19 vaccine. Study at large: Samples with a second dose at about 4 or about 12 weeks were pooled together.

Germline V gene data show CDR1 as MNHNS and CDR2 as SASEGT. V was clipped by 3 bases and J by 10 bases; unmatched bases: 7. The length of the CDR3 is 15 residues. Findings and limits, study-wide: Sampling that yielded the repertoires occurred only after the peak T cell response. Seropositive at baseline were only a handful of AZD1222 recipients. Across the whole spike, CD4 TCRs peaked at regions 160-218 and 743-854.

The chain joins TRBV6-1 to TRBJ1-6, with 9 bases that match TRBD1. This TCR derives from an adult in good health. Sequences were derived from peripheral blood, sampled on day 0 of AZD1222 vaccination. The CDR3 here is CASSDSTGGRSPLHF. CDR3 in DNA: TGTGCCAGCAGTGATTCGACAGGGGGTCGGTCACCCCTCCACTTT.